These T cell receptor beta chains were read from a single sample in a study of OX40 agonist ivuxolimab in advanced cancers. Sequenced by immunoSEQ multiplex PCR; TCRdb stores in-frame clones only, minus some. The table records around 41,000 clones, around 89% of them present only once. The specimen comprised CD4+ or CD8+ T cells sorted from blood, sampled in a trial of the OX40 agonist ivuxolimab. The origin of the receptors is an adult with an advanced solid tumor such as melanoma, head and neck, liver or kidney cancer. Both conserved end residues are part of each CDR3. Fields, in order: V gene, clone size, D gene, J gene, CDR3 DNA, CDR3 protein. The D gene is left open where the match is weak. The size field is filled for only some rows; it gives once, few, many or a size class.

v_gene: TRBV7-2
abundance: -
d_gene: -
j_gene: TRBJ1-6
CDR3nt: TGTGCCAGCACCCCAGGGAGGGGGTACTCACCCCTCCACTTT
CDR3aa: CASTPGRGYSPLHF

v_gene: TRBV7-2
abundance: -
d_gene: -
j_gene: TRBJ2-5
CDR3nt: TGTGCCAGCAGCTTAGGGTGGTTCCAAGAGACCCAGTACTTC
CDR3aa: CASSLGWFQETQYF

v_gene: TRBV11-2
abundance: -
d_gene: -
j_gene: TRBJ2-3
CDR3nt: TGTGCCAGCAGCTGGGATACGCAGTATTTT
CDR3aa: CASSWDTQYF

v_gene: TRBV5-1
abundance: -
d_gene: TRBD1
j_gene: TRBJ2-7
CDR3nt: TGCGCCAGCAGCTTGGGACAGGGGTCCTACGAGCAGTACTTC
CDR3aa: CASSLGQGSYEQYF

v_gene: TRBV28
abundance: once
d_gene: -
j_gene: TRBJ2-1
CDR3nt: TGTGCCAGCAGTTTGCCCGCCAGAAATGAGCAGTTCTTC
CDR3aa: CASSLPARNEQFF

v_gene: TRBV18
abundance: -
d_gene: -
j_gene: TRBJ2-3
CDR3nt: TGTGCCAGCTCACCACCCGGAGCCCACACAGATACGCAGTATTTT
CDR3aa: CASSPPGAHTDTQYF

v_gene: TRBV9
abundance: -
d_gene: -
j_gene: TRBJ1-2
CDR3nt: TGTGCCAGCAGCGTAGGGGCAGGCAATGGCTACACCTTC
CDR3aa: CASSVGAGNGYTF

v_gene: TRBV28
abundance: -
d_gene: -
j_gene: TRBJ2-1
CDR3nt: TGTGCCAGCAGTTCCCCACAGGGTGGGTTCTTC
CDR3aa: CASSSPQGGFF

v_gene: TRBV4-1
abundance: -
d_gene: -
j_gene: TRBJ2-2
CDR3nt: TGCGCCAGCAGCCAATTTACGGGGGCCCGGTCCGGGGAGCTGTTTTTT
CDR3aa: CASSQFTGARSGELFF

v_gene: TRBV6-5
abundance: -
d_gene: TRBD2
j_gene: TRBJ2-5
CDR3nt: TGTGCCAGCACCCCGGATGGACTAGCAGGGACCCAGTACTTC
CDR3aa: CASTPDGLAGTQYF

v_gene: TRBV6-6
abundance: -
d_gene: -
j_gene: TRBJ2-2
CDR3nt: TGTGCCAGCAGATCGAACACCGGGGAGCTGTTTTTT
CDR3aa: CASRSNTGELFF

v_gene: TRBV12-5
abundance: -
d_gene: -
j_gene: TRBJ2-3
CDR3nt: TGTGCTAGTGGGGCCAAGGTGGATACGCAGTATTTT
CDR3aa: CASGAKVDTQYF

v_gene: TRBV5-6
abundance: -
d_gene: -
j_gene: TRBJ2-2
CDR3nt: TGCGCCAGCAGCGGTTCGAGGGCAGGATCTTTGTTGGGGGAGCTGTTTTTT
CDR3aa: CASSGSRAGSLLGELFF

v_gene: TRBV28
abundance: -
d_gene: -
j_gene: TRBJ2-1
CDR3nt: TGTGCCAGCCAAGGGGGGTGGGATGAGCAGTTCTTC
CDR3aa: CASQGGWDEQFF

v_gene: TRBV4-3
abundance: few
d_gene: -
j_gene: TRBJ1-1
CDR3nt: TGCGCCAGCAGCCAACCGGGGGCGATGAACACTGAAGCTTTCTTT
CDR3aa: CASSQPGAMNTEAFF

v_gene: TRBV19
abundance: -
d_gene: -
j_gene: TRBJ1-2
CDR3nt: TGTGCCAGTAGTATTTTCCCCCTGACGGGAACTAACTATGGCTACACCTTC
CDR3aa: CASSIFPLTGTNYGYTF

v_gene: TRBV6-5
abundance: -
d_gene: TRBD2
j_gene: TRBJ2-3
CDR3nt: TGTGCCAGCAGTTATGGTCGGGGGGGAGCCACAGATACGCAGTATTTT
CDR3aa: CASSYGRGGATDTQYF

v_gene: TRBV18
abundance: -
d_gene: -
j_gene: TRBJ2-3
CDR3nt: TGTGCCAGCCGCCGAAGCACTAGCACAGATACGCAGTATTTT
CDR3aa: CASRRSTSTDTQYF

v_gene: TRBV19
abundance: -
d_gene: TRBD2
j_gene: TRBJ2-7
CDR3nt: TGTGCCAGTAGTCCCCACCGGGGGGTCCACGAGCAGTACTTC
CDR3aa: CASSPHRGVHEQYF

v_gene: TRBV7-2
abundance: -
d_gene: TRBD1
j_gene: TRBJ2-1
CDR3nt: TGTGCCAGCACCACTGTCGGTTGGGACAGCTCCTACAATGAGCAGTTCTTC
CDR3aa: CASTTVGWDSSYNEQFF

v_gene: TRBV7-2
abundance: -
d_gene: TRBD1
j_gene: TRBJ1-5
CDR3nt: TGTGCCAGCAGCCGGACAGGGGAAGGTCAGCCCCAGCATTTT
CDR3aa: CASSRTGEGQPQHF

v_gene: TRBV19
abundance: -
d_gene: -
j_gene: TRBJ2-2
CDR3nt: TGTGCCAGTAGTAGCCCCGCGGGCGGGGAGCTGTTTTTT
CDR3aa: CASSSPAGGELFF

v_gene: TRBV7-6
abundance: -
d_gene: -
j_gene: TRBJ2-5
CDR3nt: TGTGCCAGCAGCTTAGTCAACCTCGCAGGAGGGACCCAGTACTTC
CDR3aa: CASSLVNLAGGTQYF

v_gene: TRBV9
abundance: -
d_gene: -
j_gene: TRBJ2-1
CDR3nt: TGTGCCAGCAGCGTAGTGTGGGGGAACGACAATGAGCAGTTCTTC
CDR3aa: CASSVVWGNDNEQFF

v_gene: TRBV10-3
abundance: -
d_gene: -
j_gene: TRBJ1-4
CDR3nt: TGTGCCATCAGTGATGGGGGGAAACTGTTTTTT
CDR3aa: CAISDGGKLFF

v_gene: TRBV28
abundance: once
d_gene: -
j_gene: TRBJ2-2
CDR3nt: TGTGCCAGCAGTTTAATTGCTAGCGCGGGCGGGGAGCTGTTTTTT
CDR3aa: CASSLIASAGGELFF

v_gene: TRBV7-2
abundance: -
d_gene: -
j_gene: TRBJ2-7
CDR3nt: TGTGCCAGCAGCTTAGGGAACACGGGCTTCTACGAGCAGTACTTC
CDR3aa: CASSLGNTGFYEQYF

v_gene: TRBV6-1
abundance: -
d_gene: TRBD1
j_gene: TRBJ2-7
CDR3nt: TGTGCCAGCAGTGAATACCCCGGACAGGGGGCCTACGAGCAGTACTTC
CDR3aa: CASSEYPGQGAYEQYF

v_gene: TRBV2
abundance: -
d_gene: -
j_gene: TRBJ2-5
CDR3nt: TGTGCCAGCCAAAGTGGAGAGACCCAGTACTTC
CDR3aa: CASQSGETQYF

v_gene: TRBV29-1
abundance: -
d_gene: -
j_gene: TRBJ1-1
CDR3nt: TGCAGCGTGCACGACAGCGACACTGAAGCTTTCTTT
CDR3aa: CSVHDSDTEAFF

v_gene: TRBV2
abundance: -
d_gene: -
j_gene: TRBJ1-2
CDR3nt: TGTGCCAGCAGCGATACCCGTAATGGCTACACCTTC
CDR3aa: CASSDTRNGYTF

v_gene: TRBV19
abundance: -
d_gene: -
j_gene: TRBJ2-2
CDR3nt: TGTGCCAGTAGTCCCTCCCCTACGGGTGTGAACACCGGGGAGCTGTTTTTT
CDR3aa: CASSPSPTGVNTGELFF

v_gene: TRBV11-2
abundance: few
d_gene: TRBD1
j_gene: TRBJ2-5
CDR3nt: TGTGCCAGCAGCTTAATGACAGGGCAAGAGACCCAGTACTTC
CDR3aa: CASSLMTGQETQYF

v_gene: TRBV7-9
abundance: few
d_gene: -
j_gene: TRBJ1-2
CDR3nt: TGTGCCAGCAGCCCCCGGGACTATGGCTACACCTTC
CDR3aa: CASSPRDYGYTF

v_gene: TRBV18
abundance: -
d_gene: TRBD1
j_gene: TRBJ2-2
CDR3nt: TGTGCCAGCTCACCAGGGACAGGGGCGAACACCGGGGAGCTGTTTTTT
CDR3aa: CASSPGTGANTGELFF

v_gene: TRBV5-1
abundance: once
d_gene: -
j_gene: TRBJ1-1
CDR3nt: TGCGCCAGCTGTGAGGGCACTCAGGGAACTGAAGCTTTCTTT
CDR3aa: CASCEGTQGTEAFF

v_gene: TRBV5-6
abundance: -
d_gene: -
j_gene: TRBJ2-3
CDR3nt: TGTGCCAGCAGCGCCCTACGCACAGATACGCAGTATTTT
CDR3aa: CASSALRTDTQYF

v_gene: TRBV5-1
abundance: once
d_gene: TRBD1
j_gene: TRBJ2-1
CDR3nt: TGCGCCAGCAGCCCCGCGATAGGGGGCGAGGGTTCGCAGTTCTTC
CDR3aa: CASSPAIGGEGSQFF